Listed here are 20 T cell receptor beta chains from one sample, sequenced in a study of blood T cell repertoires in COVID-19. Some clones are missing from TCRdb's copy, which holds only in-frame ones; the method was immunoSEQ multiplex PCR. The sample contains about 200,000 clones, about 85% of which appear only once. Sequencing was done on a sample of PBMCs or T cells enriched from blood (not recorded which). These TCRs come from a middle-aged man who had recovered from COVID-19.

The chain links TRBV3-1 (or the pseudogene TRBV3-2) to TRBJ2-2; 8 nucleotides agree with TRBD2. This CDR3 region has 16 residues. The J segment lost 2 bases and the V segment lost 4 bases, leaving 6 bases of the junction unmatched. Germline CDR1 reads LGHDT; CDR2 reads YNNKEL (reference sequence). DNA for the CDR3: TGTGCCAGCAGCCCGGGGGGGCAGAGAAACACCGGGGAGCTGTTTTTT. Translating it yields CASSPGGQRNTGELFF.

The genes are TRBV28 and TRBJ1-6; TRBD1 matches at 7 bases. Trimming cost V 6 bases and J 9 bases; bases outside gene matches: 5. This CDR3 has 13 residues. CDR1 is MDHEN, CDR2 SYDVKM, per germline. This CDR3 reads CASRKQGSSPLHF. The DNA for the CDR3 is TGTGCCAGCAGAAAACAGGGGTCTTCACCCCTCCACTTT.

This rearrangement joins TRBV19 to TRBJ2-7; D ambiguous. The CDR3 totals 12 residues. Germline values: CDR1 LNHDA, CDR2 SQIVND (reference sequence). Trimming shortened V by 3 bases and J by 7 bases, and 10 bases separated the two germline ends. CDR3 residues: CASSIGLGEQYF. DNA for the CDR3: TGTGCCAGTAGTATTGGTCTCGGGGAGCAGTACTTC.

The chain uses TRBV4-3 and TRBJ2-7, with 9 nucleotides matching TRBD1. V lost 4 bases, J lost 3 bases, and 10 bases stayed unmatched. Germline values: CDR1 LGHNA, CDR2 YSLEER. The CDR3 contains 16 residues. DNA of the CDR3: TGCGCCAGCAGCCCCAGAGTGGACAGGGGAGTCTACGAGCAGTACTTC. It codes for CASSPRVDRGVYEQYF.

J is TRBJ2-7 and V is TRBV7-3; tentative D call: TRBD2 (5 bases). V dropped 5 bases and J dropped 2 bases, with 16 bases sitting between them. CDR1 SGHTA and CDR2 FQGTGA come from the germline V gene. This CDR3 contains 15 residues. The CDR3 coding sequence is TGTGCCAGCAGCCGGGCCCCCGGGGAAACCTACGAGCAGTACTTC. Protein: CASSRAPGETYEQYF.

This clone has only one observation. The CDR3 sequence: CASSLSGSSYEQYF. The CDR3 coding sequence is TGTGCCAGCAGCCTTAGCGGGAGCTCCTACGAGCAGTACTTC. This rearrangement joins TRBV7-9 to TRBJ2-7, with 9 bases aligning to TRBD2. The V gene's germline CDR1 is SEHNR and CDR2 FQNEAQ (reference sequence). V shed 5 bases and J 0 bases; nucleotides not matched to a gene: 2. CDR3 size: 14 residues.

This clone was counted between two and nine times. The V and J genes are TRBV13 and TRBJ1-4, with a tentative D call TRBD1 (6 bases). From germline, CDR1 is PRHDT and CDR2 FYEKMQ (reference sequence). The CDR3 runs 15 residues. The V and J ends lost 0 bases and 5 bases respectively, with 10 bases between them. The CDR3 region has the DNA TGTGCCAGCAGCTTAGGACAGGGAAAAAATGAAAAACTGTTTTTT. Translation gives CASSLGQGKNEKLFF.

J is TRBJ2-3 and V is TRBV5-1; 11 nucleotides match TRBD2. V was pared by 4 bases and J by 0 bases, with 4 bases of the junction left unmatched. This CDR3 region has 16 residues. CDR1 is SGHRS, CDR2 YFSETQ, per germline. This CDR3 reads CASSVTSGTSTDTQYF. As DNA, the CDR3 is TGCGCCAGCAGCGTGACTAGCGGGACCAGCACAGATACGCAGTATTTT.

The chain is built from TRBV19 and TRBJ2-7, with a tentative D call TRBD2 (6 bases). Germline values: CDR1 LNHDA, CDR2 SQIVND (reference sequence). This CDR3 is 15 amino acids long. Trimming left V 7 bases short and J 1 base short, with 17 bases between. For the CDR3, the DNA is TGTGCCAGTACTCCGGGCGTCGGGAGTTCCTACGAGCAGTACTTC. Protein: CASTPGVGSSYEQYF. The full variable domain, completed using reference TRBV19 and TRBJ2-7, is DGGITQSPKYLFRKEGQNVTLSCEQNLNHDAMYWYRQDPGQGLRLIYYSQIVNDFQKGDIAEGYSVSREKKESFPLTVTSAQKNPTAFYLCASTPGVGSSYEQYFGPGTRLTVT.

This chain's CDR3 is CASALGTEYEAFF. The CDR3 bases are TGTGCCAGCGCTCTGGGGACAGAGTATGAAGCTTTCTTT. The chain is built from TRBV7-2 and TRBJ1-1, with 7 bases aligning to TRBD1. The CDR3 extends over 13 amino acids. The V segment lost 8 bases and the J segment 7 bases; nucleotides outside the gene matches: 10. Germline lookup yields CDR1 SGHTA and CDR2 FQGNSA.

The chain couples TRBV9 to TRBJ2-1; 10 bases line up with TRBD2. With V trimmed by 4 bases and J by 8 bases, 12 bases remained unmatched. The length of the CDR3 is 16 residues. The germline gives CDR1 SGDLS, CDR2 YYNGEE. The CDR3 loop reads CASSFMTSGSLYEQFF. The CDR3 DNA reads as TGTGCCAGCAGCTTTATGACTAGCGGGTCTCTCTATGAGCAGTTCTTC. The full variable domain, in which reference TRBV9 and TRBJ2-1 provide the parts outside the CDR3, is DSGVTQTPKHLITATGQRVTLRCSPRSGDLSVYWYQQSLDQGLQFLIQYYNGEERAKGNILERFSAQQFPDLHSELNLSSLELGDSALYFCASSFMTSGSLYEQFFGPGTRLTVL.

The rearrangement links TRBV15 to TRBJ2-2, with 11 bases fitting TRBD2. The V and J ends lost 5 bases and 7 bases, in that order; junction bases with no gene match: 6. This CDR3 comprises 15 residues. Germline CDR1 is LNHNV and CDR2 is YYDKDF (reference sequence). CDR3 in amino acids: CATSLSGTSGGELFF. CDR3 DNA sequence: TGTGCCACCAGCCTGAGCGGGACTAGCGGCGGGGAGCTGTTTTTT.

The gene calls are TRBV13 and TRBJ2-1, with 7 positions matching TRBD1. CDR3 size: 14 residues. V trimming: 1 base; J trimming: 8 bases; junction bases outside the gene matches: 5. The germline CDR1 and CDR2 sequences are PRHDT and FYEKMQ (reference sequence). The CDR3 region is CASSLVIGGHEQFF. The CDR3 DNA is TGTGCCAGCAGCTTAGTAATAGGGGGCCATGAGCAGTTCTTC.

This CDR3 reads CASSLMTGFGNTIYF. CDR3 in DNA: TGTGCCAGCAGCCTAATGACAGGGTTCGGAAACACCATATATTTT. This sequence joins TRBV28 and TRBJ1-3; TRBD1 aligns across 7 bases. The V segment lost 6 bases and the J segment 4 bases; nucleotides outside the gene matches: 9. In germline, CDR1 is MDHEN, CDR2 SYDVKM. The CDR3 is made up of 15 amino acids.

This chain links TRBV12-5 with TRBJ2-2, with TRBD2 identical over 8 bases. This CDR3 has 17 residues. V gave up 3 bases and J gave up 6 bases; unmatched junction bases: 12. Looked up from germline, CDR1 is LGHNT and CDR2 is FRNRAP. Here the CDR3 DNA reads TGTGCTAGTGGTTTCCTAATCCCTGGACTAGCCCCCGGGGAGCTGTTTTTT. It specifies CASGFLIPGLAPGELFF.

The chain has TRBV7-9 and TRBJ2-5; no clear D gene. The CDR3 contains 15 residues. CDR1 is SEHNR and CDR2 is FQNEAQ in the germline V gene (reference sequence). Trimming removed 2 bases at V and 2 bases at J, with 12 bases between. The CDR3 protein is CASSLSQIPQETQYF. The DNA for the CDR3 is TGTGCCAGCAGCTTAAGTCAGATCCCTCAAGAGACCCAGTACTTC.

Notes on this clone: Other DNA sequences in this sample translate to the same CDR3. The chain couples TRBV7-3 to TRBJ2-1, with D unclear. Germline assignment: CDR1 SGHTA and CDR2 FQGTGA. CDR3 length equals 15 residues. Trimming stripped 1 base from V and 0 bases from J, with 7 bases between. CDR3 in amino acids: CASSLSSSSYNEQFF. The DNA for the CDR3 is TGTGCCAGCAGCTTAAGTTCCAGCTCCTACAATGAGCAGTTCTTC.

The chain is built from TRBV6-2 or TRBV6-3 and TRBJ1-6; 7 bases are shared with TRBD1. The germline V gene encodes CDR1 MNHEY and CDR2 SVGEGT. Trimming at V came to 6 bases and at J to 6 bases, leaving 11 bases not matched to a gene. The CDR3 contains 16 residues. The CDR3 sequence is CASSPFLGDSNSPLHF. In DNA, the CDR3 is TGTGCCAGCAGCCCGTTCCTGGGGGACAGTAATTCACCCCTCCACTTT.

The chain has TRBV14 and TRBJ2-2; D is ambiguous. This CDR3 region has 14 residues. Germline CDR1 reads SGHDN; CDR2 reads FVKESK. The V and J ends lost 5 bases and 0 bases respectively, with 7 bases between them. The DNA of the CDR3 is TGTGCCAGCAGCAGAACTCCGAACACCGGGGAGCTGTTTTTT. This sequence encodes CASSRTPNTGELFF.

This chain connects TRBV5-6 to TRBJ2-1; 12 bases are shared with TRBD2. V was pared by 3 bases and J by 1 base, with 2 bases of the junction left unmatched. CDR1 and CDR2 from the germline V gene are SGHDT and YYEEEE. The CDR3 is 16 amino acids. Here the CDR3 reads CASSSGLAGSYNEQFF. The CDR3 bases are TGTGCCAGCAGCTCTGGACTAGCGGGATCCTACAATGAGCAGTTCTTC.